The 8 T cell receptor beta chains given below trace back to one sample, sequenced in a study of beta chain features in type 1 diabetes. Isolated RNA was reverse transcribed in full, so expressed TCRB transcripts were sequenced. Sequencing was performed with immunoSEQ multiplex PCR; in TCRdb, only in-frame clones are kept and a portion is missing. The data show fewer than 500,000 clones, over 11% seen once. Sequencing input: naive CD4+ T cells from blood. All receptors derive from a man aged 30 to 45 in good health.

The V and J genes are TRBV19 and TRBJ2-3, with 7 bases matching TRBD1. Germline-derived CDR1 and CDR2 are LNHDA and SQIVND (reference sequence). The CDR3 contains 17 residues. V shed 5 bases and J 3 bases; nucleotides not matched to a gene: 14. Here the CDR3 reads CASSSRGGEGRTDTQYF. The CDR3 DNA follows: TGTGCCAGTAGTTCCCGAGGGGGCGAGGGGCGGACAGATACGCAGTATTTT. The variable domain in full, with the rest retrieved from reference TRBV19 and TRBJ2-3, is DGGITQSPKYLFRKEGQNVTLSCEQNLNHDAMYWYRQDPGQGLRLIYYSQIVNDFQKGDIAEGYSVSREKKESFPLTVTSAQKNPTAFYLCASSSRGGEGRTDTQYFGPGTRLTVL.

This clone was counted between two and nine times. V gene TRBV2 combines with J gene TRBJ2-7, with 9 bases that match TRBD2. Trimming cost V 6 bases and J 3 bases; bases outside gene matches: 3. CDR1 and CDR2 from the germline V gene are SNHLY and FYNNEI. The CDR3 length is 13 residues. The CDR3 loop is CASSLAGNYEQYF. CDR3 sequence (DNA): TGTGCCAGCAGCCTAGCGGGGAACTACGAGCAGTACTTC.

This clone was detected only a few times. This sequence joins TRBV9 and TRBJ2-1, with a possible D match to TRBD2 (5 bases). Between the trimmed V and J ends, which lost 0 bases and 4 bases, there was a span of 20 bases. The CDR3 contains 18 residues. CDR1 SGDLS and CDR2 YYNGEE come from the germline V gene. This CDR3 reads CASSVGDSDEVGYNEQFF. DNA for the CDR3: TGTGCCAGCAGCGTAGGTGATAGCGATGAAGTAGGATACAATGAGCAGTTCTTC.

Concerning this clone itself: Other DNA sequences from this sample encode an identical CDR3 as well. This sequence joins TRBV20-1 and TRBJ2-5; D not certain. Germline CDR1 is DFQATT and CDR2 is SNEGSKA (reference sequence). Trimming stripped 6 bases from V and 3 bases from J, with 8 bases between. CDR3 length: 11 residues. CDR3 protein: CSAGTEETQYF. DNA for the CDR3: TGCAGTGCCGGAACAGAAGAGACCCAGTACTTC.

This clone was seen a few times. The J gene is TRBJ2-5, the V gene TRBV4-1; D may match TRBD1 or TRBD2 (6 bases each). This CDR3 comprises 14 residues. Per the germline V gene, CDR1 is MGHRA and CDR2 is YSYEKL. The V and J ends lost 1 base and 4 bases respectively, with 10 bases between them. In DNA form, the CDR3 reads TGCGCCAGCAGCCAAGCTCGGGGGCGAGAGACCCAGTACTTC. This gives the protein CASSQARGRETQYF.

The rearrangement links TRBV6-5 to TRBJ2-1, with D possibly TRBD2 on 5 matching bases. This CDR3 is 14 amino acids long. Germline CDR1 and CDR2: MNHEY and SVGAGI. Deletions cut 4 bases from V and 6 bases from J, with 13 bases between. CDR3 sequence: CASSLLASSNEQFF. CDR3 DNA sequence: TGTGCCAGCAGTTTACTGGCTAGCTCCAATGAGCAGTTCTTC.

In this sample, this clone turned up a few times. The J gene is TRBJ2-5, the V gene TRBV7-9, with D unresolved. The CDR3 has 13 amino acids. Germline lookup yields CDR1 SEHNR and CDR2 FQNEAQ (reference sequence). V shed 0 bases and J shed 7 bases, with 9 bases lying between them. This CDR3 reads CASSLAGLVTQYF. CDR3 DNA: TGTGCCAGCAGCTTAGCGGGCTTGGTGACCCAGTACTTC. Full variable domain (outside the CDR3, taken from reference TRBV7-9 and TRBJ2-5): DTGVSQNPRHKITKRGQNVTFRCDPISEHNRLYWYRQTLGQGPEFLTYFQNEAQLEKSRLLSDRFSAERPKGSFSTLEIQRTEQGDSAMYLCASSLAGLVTQYFGPGTRLLVL.

This clone was recorded a few times. The J gene is TRBJ2-2, the V gene TRBV7-2; D is perhaps TRBD1 (5 bases). The CDR3 loop spans 17 amino acids. The V and J ends lost 3 bases and 3 bases respectively, with 17 bases between them. Germline CDR1 reads SGHTA; CDR2 reads FQGNSA. Here the CDR3 DNA reads TGTGCCAGCAGCTTTCGTGGGGCCAAACTACACACCGGGGAGCTGTTTTTT. This encodes CASSFRGAKLHTGELFF.